Each of the 10 T cell receptor beta chains below was sequenced from the same sample in a study of cytomegalovirus exposure and HLA in healthy donors. PCR used 60 Vbeta primers and 13 Jbeta primers. Clones were read by immunoSEQ multiplex PCR, and TCRdb kept only the in-frame ones, dropping some. The table has about 160,000 clones, more than 75% seen once. The sequencing sample was made of PBMCs. The receptors shown here come from a male donor in good health and CMV-seronegative.

The chain is built from TRBV7-9 and TRBJ1-5; the match to TRBD1 covers 8 bases. Germline V gives CDR1 SEHNR, CDR2 FQNEAQ (reference sequence). CDR3 length: 15 residues. The V segment lost 5 bases and the J segment 2 bases; nucleotides outside the gene matches: 5. CDR3 amino acids: CASSPGQGRNQPQHF. The CDR3 region has the DNA TGTGCCAGCAGCCCCGGACAGGGTCGCAATCAGCCCCAGCATTTT.

The V gene is TRBV28, the J gene TRBJ2-5; a weak D match, TRBD2 (5 bases). The germline gives CDR1 MDHEN, CDR2 SYDVKM. This CDR3 region has 13 residues. Trimming left V 3 bases short and J 4 bases short, with 9 bases between. As DNA, the CDR3 is TGTGCCAGCAGTTTTGGAGGATCAGAGACCCAGTACTTC. Its protein product is CASSFGGSETQYF.

The genes are TRBV19 and TRBJ1-1; D may be TRBD1 (6 bases). Trimming removed 4 bases at V and 6 bases at J, with 15 bases between. There are 14 residues in the CDR3. The germline gives CDR1 LNHDA, CDR2 SQIVND (reference sequence). The CDR3 DNA is TGTGCCAGTAGTACCCGACAGGAGCCGTCTGAAGCTTTCTTT. The encoded protein is CASSTRQEPSEAFF.

This chain connects TRBV19 to TRBJ2-3, with unresolved D. CDR3 size: 13 residues. V gave up 6 bases and J gave up 2 bases, with 9 bases separating them. Germline CDR1 is LNHDA and CDR2 is SQIVND (reference sequence). Written as DNA, the CDR3 is TGTGCCAGTAGAGAGATTCCCACAGATACGCAGTATTTT. It encodes CASREIPTDTQYF.

The V and J genes are TRBV2 and TRBJ1-3; the D gene is possibly TRBD1 (5 bases). This CDR3 has 14 amino acids. The germline V and J ends were trimmed by 2 bases and 0 bases, with 5 bases remaining between them. The germline gives CDR1 SNHLY, CDR2 FYNNEI. CDR3: CASSEQGSGNTIYF. The CDR3, as DNA: TGTGCCAGCAGTGAACAGGGCTCTGGAAACACCATATATTTT. The whole variable domain, filled in from reference TRBV2 and TRBJ1-3, reads EPEVTQTPSHQVTQMGQEVILRCVPISNHLYFYWYRQILGQKVEFLVSFYNNEISEKSEIFDDQFSVERPDGSNFTLKIRSTKLEDSAMYFCASSEQGSGNTIYFGEGSWLTVV.

On this clone itself: Other DNA sequences in this sample translate to the same CDR3. The chain recombines TRBV20-1 with TRBJ2-5; no clear D. With 6 bases removed from V and 1 base from J, the gap between germline ends came to 3 bases. Germline V gene sequence: CDR1 DFQATT, CDR2 SNEGSKA (reference sequence). This CDR3 spans 10 amino acids. The CDR3 loop reads CSARQETQYF. In DNA, the CDR3 is TGCAGTGCCCGCCAAGAGACCCAGTACTTC.

CDR3 nucleotides: TGTGCCAGCAGCCCAGGGGGCTACGAGCAGTACTTC. It yields the protein CASSPGGYEQYF. The genes are TRBV7-6 and TRBJ2-7; TRBD1 matches 7 bases. With 5 bases clipped from V and 3 bases from J, the junction kept 1 base outside the gene matches. This CDR3 contains 12 residues. The germline gives CDR1 SGHVS, CDR2 FNYEAQ.

The chain is built from TRBV2 and TRBJ2-3, with 7 bases identical to TRBD2. The CDR3 spans 13 residues. Germline V gives CDR1 SNHLY, CDR2 FYNNEI. The J segment lost 2 bases and the V segment lost 9 bases, leaving 5 bases of the junction unmatched. The CDR3, as DNA: TGTGCCAGTCTAGCGGAGACCACAGATACGCAGTATTTT. Translation: CASLAETTDTQYF.

The rearrangement uses TRBV5-1 and TRBJ2-5, with 8 bases fitting TRBD1. The V gene's germline CDR1 is SGHRS and CDR2 YFSETQ. The CDR3 sequence is 16 residues long. Trimming removed 6 bases from V and 2 bases from J; junction bases left unmatched: 12. This CDR3 is CASTGTGNDKQETQYF. The CDR3 coding sequence is TGCGCCAGCACCGGGACAGGCAACGACAAACAAGAGACCCAGTACTTC.

V gene TRBV11-2 combines with J gene TRBJ2-1, with 9 bases identical to TRBD2. Trimming at V came to 1 base and at J to 6 bases, leaving 4 bases not matched to a gene. The CDR3 is 15 amino acids. The germline V gene has CDR1 SGHAT and CDR2 FQNNGV. This CDR3 is CASSLVAGVVNEQFF. The CDR3 DNA reads TGTGCCAGCAGCTTAGTAGCGGGAGTTGTCAATGAGCAGTTCTTC.